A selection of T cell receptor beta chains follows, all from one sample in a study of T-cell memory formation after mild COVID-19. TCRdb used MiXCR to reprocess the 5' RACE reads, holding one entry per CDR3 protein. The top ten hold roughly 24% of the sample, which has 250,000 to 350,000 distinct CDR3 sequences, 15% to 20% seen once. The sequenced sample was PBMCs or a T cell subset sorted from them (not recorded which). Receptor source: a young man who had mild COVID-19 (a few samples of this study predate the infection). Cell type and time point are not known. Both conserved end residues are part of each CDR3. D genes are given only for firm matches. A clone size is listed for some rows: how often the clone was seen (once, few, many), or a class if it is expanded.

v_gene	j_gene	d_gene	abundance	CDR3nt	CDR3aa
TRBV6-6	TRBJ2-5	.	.	TGTGCCAGCAGTTACTCGAAGGGGGAGACCCAGTACTTC	CASSYSKGETQYF
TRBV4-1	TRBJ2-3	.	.	TGCGCCAGCAGCCAGCATTGGACAGAGCGCACAGATACGCAGTATTTT	CASSQHWTERTDTQYF
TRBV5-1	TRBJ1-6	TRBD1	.	TGCGCCAGCAGCTTGGGACAGGGCAACGTGGATTCACCCCTCCACTTT	CASSLGQGNVDSPLHF
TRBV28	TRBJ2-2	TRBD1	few	TGTGCCAGCAGTTTGGGACAGGGTTTTCTCTTCGCCGGGGAGCTGTTTTTT	CASSLGQGFLFAGELFF
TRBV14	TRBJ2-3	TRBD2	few	TGTGCCAGCAGCCAAGGTGGGCTAGCGGGCCTCCCAGATACGCAGTATTTT	CASSQGGLAGLPDTQYF
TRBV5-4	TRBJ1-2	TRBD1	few	TGTGCCAGCAGCTCCCTCCGGGACAGGGGGGATGGCTACACCTTC	CASSSLRDRGDGYTF
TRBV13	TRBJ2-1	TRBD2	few	TGTGCCAGCAGCTTAGCCCGAGGTATTAGCGGGGGGGCGTACAATGAGCAGTTCTTC	CASSLARGISGGAYNEQFF
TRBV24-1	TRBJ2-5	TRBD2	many	TGTGCCACCCGGGCTAGCGGCCAAGAGACCCAGTACTTC	CATRASGQETQYF
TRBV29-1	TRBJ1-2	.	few	TGCAGCTACAGACAGGACGGTGGCTACACCTTC	CSYRQDGGYTF
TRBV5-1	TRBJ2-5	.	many	TGCGCCAGCAGCTTGGTATCCAGAAAGGGACAAGAGACCCAGTACTTC	CASSLVSRKGQETQYF
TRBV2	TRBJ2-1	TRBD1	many	TGTGCCAGCGGACAGGGGAGCTCCTACAATGAGCAGTTCTTC	CASGQGSSYNEQFF